The 27 T cell receptor beta chains presented below share a single source sample, sequenced in a study of blood T cell repertoires in COVID-19. Produced via immunoSEQ multiplex PCR; TCRdb's table is partial and in-frame only. The sample comprises some 140,000 clones, around three quarters of which are singletons, and approximately 1.8% rests with the top ten. Sequences were obtained from peripheral blood. Receptors were obtained from an elderly man with acute or convalescent COVID-19.

The gene calls are TRBV6-5 and TRBJ1-1; TRBD1 agrees at 9 bases. Germline V gene data show CDR1 as MNHEY and CDR2 as SVGAGI. The CDR3 sequence is 14 residues long. With 0 bases clipped from V and 11 bases from J, the junction kept 7 bases outside the gene matches. CDR3 residues: CASSYSIQGAGAFF. The CDR3 nucleotides read TGTGCCAGCAGTTACTCGATACAGGGGGCAGGGGCTTTCTTT.

In this sample, this clone turned up a few times. This sequence joins TRBV30 and TRBJ1-5, with D possibly being TRBD1 (5 bases). V shed 4 bases and J shed 2 bases, with 12 bases lying between them. The CDR3 consists of 14 residues. Germline values: CDR1 GTSNPN, CDR2 SVGIG (reference sequence). CDR3 region: CAWTAAGGNQPQHF. CDR3 DNA sequence: TGTGCCTGGACCGCAGCGGGGGGCAATCAGCCCCAGCATTTT.

The CDR3 region is CASSLRGARAFF. The CDR3 DNA sequence: TGTGCCAGCAGTTTACGGGGGGCGCGGGCTTTCTTT. The chain combines TRBV12-3 or TRBV12-4 with TRBJ1-1, with D perhaps TRBD1 (6 bases). V lost 2 bases and J lost 11, with 12 bases in between. CDR3 length: 12 residues.

This clone showed up just once. V and J are TRBV6-5 and TRBJ1-1, with TRBD1 matching over 8 bases. V gave up 6 bases and J gave up 5 bases; unmatched junction bases: 5. The CDR3 runs to 13 residues. Germline values: CDR1 MNHEY, CDR2 SVGAGI. This CDR3 reads CASSSHRGTEAFF. The CDR3 bases are TGTGCCAGCAGCTCCCACAGGGGGACTGAAGCTTTCTTT.

This sequence joins TRBV11-2 and TRBJ2-5; 7 bases are a match to TRBD2. Trimming removed 8 bases from V and 5 bases from J; junction bases left unmatched: 8. Germline assignment: CDR1 SGHAT and CDR2 FQNNGV. The CDR3 contains 13 residues. The chain's CDR3 is CASGGGGAETQYF. The CDR3 region has the DNA TGTGCCAGCGGCGGGGGAGGGGCCGAGACCCAGTACTTC.

The chain employs TRBV5-5 and TRBJ1-5; D perhaps matches TRBD1 (5 bases). Germline assignment: CDR1 SGHKS and CDR2 YYEKEE (reference sequence). V shed 2 bases and J shed 2 bases, with 14 bases lying between them. CDR3 size: 16 residues. The CDR3 region is CASSFDGGAGNQPQHF. For the CDR3, the DNA is TGTGCCAGCAGCTTTGATGGAGGGGCGGGCAATCAGCCCCAGCATTTT.

A single count supports this clone. This chain joins TRBV29-1 and TRBJ1-5; the D gene is possibly TRBD1 (6 bases). V was cut by 7 bases and J by 1 base, with 14 bases left in between. The CDR3 runs to 14 residues. The germline gives CDR1 SQVTM, CDR2 ANQGSEA. Written as DNA, the CDR3 is TGCAGCGCACCGGACAGTCAGAGCAATCAGCCCCAGCATTTT. It is translated as CSAPDSQSNQPQHF.

In this sample, this clone turned up a few times. Other DNA sequences of this sample code for an identical CDR3. The chain couples TRBV11-2 to TRBJ1-6, with D perhaps TRBD1 (5 bases). CDR3 size: 13 residues. V lost 5 bases, J lost 6 bases, and 8 bases lay in between. Per the germline V gene, CDR1 is SGHAT and CDR2 is FQNNGV. For the CDR3, the DNA is TGTGCCAGCAGCACGACAGCTAATTCACCCCTCCACTTT. Its translation is CASSTTANSPLHF.

V is TRBV19 and J is TRBJ2-3; the D gene is possibly TRBD1 (5 bases). The CDR3 covers 12 residues. Deletions cut 3 bases from V and 8 bases from J, with 9 bases between. CDR1 is LNHDA, CDR2 SQIVND, per germline (reference sequence). The CDR3 loop reads CASSIRGSTQYF. The CDR3 DNA is TGTGCCAGTAGTATTAGGGGTTCTACGCAGTATTTT.

This clone is a singleton in its sample. The chain recombines TRBV19 with TRBJ2-3; the match to TRBD1 covers 8 bases. The CDR3 length is 16 residues. After removal of 5 bases from V and 6 bases from J, the junction contained 13 bases not matched to a gene. Per germline, CDR1 LNHDA and CDR2 SQIVND (reference sequence). CDR3 amino acids: CASSPPGTGVVDTQYF. The CDR3, as DNA: TGTGCCAGTAGTCCCCCCGGGACAGGAGTAGTCGATACGCAGTATTTT.

This chain joins TRBV7-9 and TRBJ2-3, with 9 positions matching TRBD1. There are 17 residues in the CDR3. Germline CDR1 and CDR2: SEHNR and FQNEAQ (reference sequence). The V and J ends lost 6 bases and 1 base, in that order; junction bases with no gene match: 11. As DNA, the CDR3 is TGTGCCAGCAGAAGTACCCTCCGGGACAGGGGCACAGATACGCAGTATTTT. It specifies CASRSTLRDRGTDTQYF.

The chain has TRBV21-1 and TRBJ2-1; the table assigns TRBD1, which was not confirmed against the DNA. TRBV21-1 is a known pseudogene. The CDR3 has 15 residues. CDR3 in DNA: TGTGCCAGCAGCAAATTCTGCCGAAACCAGAATGAGCAGTTCTTC. Translated, it gives CASSKFCRNQNEQFF.

J is TRBJ2-5 and V is TRBV5-1; the match to TRBD1 covers 11 bases. The CDR3 consists of 15 residues. Trimming removed 4 bases from V and 6 bases from J; junction bases left unmatched: 8. CDR1 and CDR2 from the germline V gene are SGHRS and YFSETQ. CDR3 amino acids: CASSAGQGASQTQYF. The DNA of the CDR3 is TGCGCCAGCAGCGCAGGACAGGGGGCTTCACAGACCCAGTACTTC.

V is TRBV29-1 and J is TRBJ1-1; D unclear. The CDR3 loop spans 12 amino acids. Germline CDR1 SQVTM, CDR2 ANQGSEA. The V end was cut by 8 bases, the J end by 3 bases, with 13 bases between. CDR3 sequence (DNA): TGCAGCACCCGGACGGGAGACACTGAAGCTTTCTTT. Protein: CSTRTGDTEAFF.

This clone is a singleton in its sample. This rearrangement joins TRBV6-2 or TRBV6-3 to TRBJ2-1, with D perhaps TRBD1 (5 bases). The CDR3 sequence is 17 residues long. V was clipped by 6 bases and J by 4 bases, with 22 bases between them. From germline, CDR1 is MNHEY and CDR2 SVGEGT. The CDR3 loop reads CASSSTPRWGFYNEQFF. CDR3 DNA: TGTGCCAGCAGCTCTACCCCCAGGTGGGGCTTTTACAATGAGCAGTTCTTC.

The chain employs TRBV9 and TRBJ2-7, with 7 bases lining up with TRBD1. The germline V gene has CDR1 SGDLS and CDR2 YYNGEE. V lost 2 bases, J lost 0 bases, and 8 bases stayed unmatched. CDR3 length: 16 amino acids. The CDR3 here is CASSVGTGTASYEQYF. DNA of the CDR3: TGTGCCAGCAGCGTCGGAACCGGGACAGCCTCCTACGAGCAGTACTTC. The variable domain in full, with the rest retrieved from reference TRBV9 and TRBJ2-7, is DSGVTQTPKHLITATGQRVTLRCSPRSGDLSVYWYQQSLDQGLQFLIQYYNGEERAKGNILERFSAQQFPDLHSELNLSSLELGDSALYFCASSVGTGTASYEQYFGPGTRLTVT.

This CDR3 is CASSGWDKETQYF. CDR3 nucleotides: TGTGCCAGCAGCGGCTGGGACAAGGAGACCCAGTACTTC. The chain joins TRBV5-6 to TRBJ2-5; TRBD1 is a possible D gene (6 bases). Germline V gene lookup returns CDR1 SGHDT and CDR2 YYEEEE. CDR3 length: 13 amino acids. V dropped 4 bases and J dropped 5 bases, with 12 bases sitting between them.

This chain uses TRBV6-6 with TRBJ2-2; TRBD2 might be the D (5 bases). Trimming took 8 bases from V and 2 from J, leaving 12 bases between them. The CDR3 length is 14 residues. Germline CDR1 and CDR2: MNHNY and SVGAGI (reference sequence). In nucleotides, the CDR3 is TGTGCCAGCGAACCACTAGGTAACACCGGGGAGCTGTTTTTT. Translating gives CASEPLGNTGELFF.

The chain employs TRBV6-5 and TRBJ2-7, with D unclear. V shed 0 bases and J shed 0 bases, with 9 bases lying between them. The germline CDR1 and CDR2 sequences are MNHEY and SVGAGI. This CDR3 region has 15 residues. The CDR3 is CASSYSNRFSYEQYF. The CDR3 DNA follows: TGTGCCAGCAGTTACTCGAACAGATTCTCCTACGAGCAGTACTTC.

The rearrangement joins TRBV18 to TRBJ2-1; no clear D gene. V lost 3 bases to trimming and J lost 10 bases, with 19 bases between them. There are 15 residues in the CDR3. Germline V CDR1 and CDR2: KGHSH, LQKENI. DNA for the CDR3: TGTGCCAGCTCACCGTGGCTGAGCGACGGTGGGGAGCAGTTCTTC. This codes for CASSPWLSDGGEQFF.

This clone was observed a few times. J is TRBJ2-3 and V is TRBV19; 7 bases align to TRBD2. The length of the CDR3 is 13 residues. J gave up 3 bases and V 4 bases, and 1 base lay outside the gene matches. From germline, CDR1 is LNHDA and CDR2 SQIVND (reference sequence). The DNA of the CDR3 is TGTGCCAGTAGTACGCGGGGGACAGATACGCAGTATTTT. Residues: CASSTRGTDTQYF.

A few counts support this clone. This chain links TRBV2 with TRBJ2-7; D unclear. This CDR3 region has 11 residues. Germline CDR1 is SNHLY and CDR2 is FYNNEI. V shed 10 bases and J shed 7 bases, with 14 bases lying between them. DNA of the CDR3: TGTGCCAACGCTACCCAACCAGAGCAGTACGTC. Translating gives CANATQPEQYV.

The rearrangement uses TRBV19 and TRBJ1-4; 10 bases agree with TRBD1. CDR3 size: 13 residues. After removal of 10 bases from V and 10 bases from J, the junction contained 9 bases not matched to a gene. Looked up from germline, CDR1 is LNHDA and CDR2 is SQIVND (reference sequence). Here the CDR3 DNA reads TGTGCCACCTCCGGGACAGGGGATGCAAAACTGTTTTTT. This sequence encodes CATSGTGDAKLFF.

This clone was recorded only once. The chain uses TRBV19 and TRBJ1-2; possible D gene TRBD1, 6 bases. V was shortened by 6 bases and J by 8 bases, with 19 bases between the two germline ends. There are 14 residues in the CDR3. In germline, CDR1 is LNHDA, CDR2 SQIVND (reference sequence). In nucleotides, the CDR3 is TGTGCCAGTAGCCGGGTACAGGGTTCGGGGGGCTACACCTTC. Protein: CASSRVQGSGGYTF.

The chain couples TRBV3-1 (or the pseudogene TRBV3-2) to TRBJ1-2; no definite D call. The germline CDR1 and CDR2 sequences are LGHDT and YNNKEL (reference sequence). There are 17 residues in the CDR3. V was trimmed by 3 bases and J by 0 bases, leaving 17 bases between them. Here the CDR3 DNA reads TGTGCCAGCAGCCAGAGGGATGGGCGGGATACTAACTATGGCTACACCTTC. It yields the protein CASSQRDGRDTNYGYTF.

This chain connects TRBV3-1 (or the pseudogene TRBV3-2) to TRBJ2-5; D is uncertain. In germline, CDR1 is LGHDT, CDR2 YNNKEL (reference sequence). The V end lost 3 bases, the J end lost 2 bases, and 7 bases lay between the germline ends. This CDR3 is built from 13 residues. CDR3 sequence reads: CASSQVLQETQYF. The DNA for the CDR3 is TGTGCCAGCAGCCAGGTACTACAAGAGACCCAGTACTTC.

This clone was seen a few times. The chain joins TRBV11-2 to TRBJ2-7, with D perhaps matching TRBD1 (6 bases). The CDR3 runs 15 residues. The V and J ends lost 1 base and 2 bases respectively, with 12 bases between them. CDR1 is SGHAT and CDR2 is FQNNGV in the germline V gene. CDR3 residues: CASSLVFQGPYEQYF. The CDR3 nucleotides are TGTGCCAGCAGCTTAGTATTTCAGGGGCCCTACGAGCAGTACTTC.